The source of this T cell receptor (beta chain) is a study of T cell responses to AZD1222 COVID-19 vaccine. Study at large: Pooled in the analysis were second doses at about 4 or about 12 weeks.

The CDR3 runs to 16 residues. Trimming removed 5 bases from V and 2 bases from J; junction bases left unmatched: 8. The germline V gene encodes CDR1 MNHEY and CDR2 SMNVEV (reference sequence). On this clone itself: Its antigen remains unidentified.

Libraries were prepared by immunoSEQ multiplex PCR; TCRdb keeps only in-frame clonotypes and omits some of them. In the table there are about 110,000 clones, roughly 90% of which are singletons. Study observations and caveats: Only after the peak T cell response were repertoires sampled. Clonal diversity may have been underestimated in mostly white British donors.

This TCR was sampled from an adult in good health. The source material was peripheral blood, sampled on day 0 of AZD1222 vaccination. V usage is TRBV27 and J usage is TRBJ1-5; 8 nucleotides line up with TRBD1. In DNA, the CDR3 is TGTGCCAGCAGTATGGACAGGGCGGGGGGCAATCAGCCCCAGCATTTT. Protein sequence: CASSMDRAGGNQPQHF.